This TCR beta chain was retrieved from a study of T cells in Graves' hyperthyroidism and ophthalmopathy. Study-level results: Most thyroid clonotypes expanded above 0.001 appeared in blood too.

Diagnoses used clinical symptoms, serum thyroxine and TRAb, thyroid ultrasound and orbital computed tomography. Amplified regions were TCR beta CDR3 sequences from RNA transcripts. The TCR CDR3 was amplified in a first-round RT-PCR using the HTBI primer set. TCRdb reanalysed the multiplex PCR reads using MiXCR and keeps one entry per CDR3 protein. Of around 440,000 distinct CDR3 sequences listed, about a sixth are singletons. This clonotype came up many times. Its specificity is unknown. The CDR3 extends over 16 amino acids. V was clipped by 2 bases and J by 0 bases, with 11 bases between them. V and J are TRBV12-3 or TRBV12-4 and TRBJ1-3; no reliable D call. The sequenced sample consisted of blood. The clonotype comes from a woman aged 18-35 years with Graves' hyperthyroidism. The DNA for the CDR3 is TGTGCCAGCAGTTTAAGGCCGTCTACCTCTGGAAACACCATATATTTT. Amino acids: CASSLRPSTSGNTIYF.